This TCR beta chain was sequenced during a study of blood T cell repertoires in COVID-19. Overall study context: The origin of the acute and convalescent COVID-19 samples was the United States, Italy and Spain. PBMCs, B-cell-depleted T cells, or T cells were the source of the cDNA or gDNA that made up the material.

Trimming cost V 5 bases and J 3 bases; bases outside gene matches: 4. This CDR3 spans 13 amino acids. The germline gives CDR1 SEHNR, CDR2 FQNEAQ (reference sequence). As originally analysed: For nucleated cells, counts were estimated from reference gene primer amplification. Profiled with immunoSEQ multiplex PCR; TCRdb holds only in-frame clones, not every one. V, J and clone size were drawn from that table, and D and trimming were deduced from the DNA. The sample lists about 200,000 clones; over 70% were seen once. The TCR originated in a woman older than 75 with acute or convalescent COVID-19. Sequenced input: peripheral blood. The chain employs TRBV7-9 and TRBJ2-7, with TRBD1 matching over 7 bases. In nucleotides, the CDR3 is TGTGCCAGCAGCAAAAGGGACAGCTACGAGCAGTACTTC. Translated: CASSKRDSYEQYF.